This TCR beta chain was recorded in a study of cytomegalovirus exposure and HLA in healthy donors. Overall study: A subsequent analysis stated that the 120 or so validation repertoires were run on the same platform as the approximately 700 first-cohort repertoires. Study-level results: Among the CMV-associated chains, three were confirmed in vitro as specific for CMV antigens.

Produced via immunoSEQ multiplex PCR; TCRdb's table is partial and in-frame only. Here the sample spans about 120,000 clones, more than 75% being singletons. A remark on this clone: Its antigen is currently unknown.

Germline CDR1 MGHRA, CDR2 YSYEKL. This CDR3 has 17 residues. The V gene lost 4 bases and the J gene lost 3 bases, with 20 bases spanning the gap. The source is a woman in her late teens or twenties in good health and CMV-seropositive. The chain has TRBV4-1 and TRBJ2-3; possible D gene TRBD1, 5 bases. Sequencing used PBMCs. The CDR3, as DNA: TGCGCCAGCAGCCTGAAGGGGTTGGGCCCCCTAACAGATACGCAGTATTTT. Encoded protein: CASSLKGLGPLTDTQYF.